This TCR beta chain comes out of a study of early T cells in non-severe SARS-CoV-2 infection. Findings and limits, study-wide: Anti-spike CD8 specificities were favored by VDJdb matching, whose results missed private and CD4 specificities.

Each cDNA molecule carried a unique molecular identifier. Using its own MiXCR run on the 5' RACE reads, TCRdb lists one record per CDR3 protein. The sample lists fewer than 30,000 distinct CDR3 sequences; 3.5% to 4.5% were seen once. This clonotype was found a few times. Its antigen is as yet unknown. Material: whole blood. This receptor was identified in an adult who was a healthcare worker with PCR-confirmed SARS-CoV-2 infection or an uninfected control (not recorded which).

CDR3 DNA: TGCAGTGAAGATAGCAATCAGCCCCAGCATTTT. The encoded protein is CSEDSNQPQHF. The V and J genes are TRBV20-1 and TRBJ1-5; D is undetermined. The CDR3 contains 11 residues. CDR1 is DFQATT, CDR2 SNEGSKA, per germline (reference sequence). Trimming removed 7 bases at V and 0 bases at J, with 4 bases between.